The 32 T cell receptor beta chains in this list originate from one sample, sequenced in a study of blood T cell repertoires in COVID-19. Clones were read by immunoSEQ multiplex PCR, and TCRdb kept only the in-frame ones, dropping some. The sample contains under 400,000 clones, 85% to 90% of which appear only once. Sample: peripheral blood. The receptors shown here come from a woman between 25 and 40 years old with COVID-19, enrolled during active disease.

This chain joins TRBV19 and TRBJ2-1; the D gene is possibly TRBD1 (6 bases). Germline V CDR1 and CDR2: LNHDA, SQIVND (reference sequence). Trimming pared 0 bases from V and 2 bases from J, leaving 8 bases between. The CDR3 is 15 residues long. The CDR3 is CASSIDRGPYNEQFF. The CDR3 nucleotides read TGTGCCAGTAGTATAGACAGGGGTCCCTACAATGAGCAGTTCTTC.

The rearrangement uses TRBV6-6 and TRBJ1-6, with a weak D call TRBD1 (6 bases). CDR3 size: 15 residues. Trimming took 6 bases from V and 5 from J, leaving 14 bases between them. Germline V lookup: CDR1 MNHNY, CDR2 SVGAGI (reference sequence). DNA of the CDR3: TGTGCCAGCAGCGATAGCAGGGGAAATAATTCACCCCTCCACTTT. As protein: CASSDSRGNNSPLHF.

The genes are TRBV9 and TRBJ2-3; 14 bases match TRBD2. With 4 bases clipped from V and 9 bases from J, the junction kept 7 bases outside the gene matches. Germline values: CDR1 SGDLS, CDR2 YYNGEE. This CDR3 is 15 amino acids long. The DNA for the CDR3 is TGTGCCAGCAGCACCCTGGGACTAGCGGGAGCGACGCAGTATTTT. This sequence encodes CASSTLGLAGATQYF. Based on the CDR3 plus reference TRBV9 and TRBJ2-3, the full variable domain is DSGVTQTPKHLITATGQRVTLRCSPRSGDLSVYWYQQSLDQGLQFLIQYYNGEERAKGNILERFSAQQFPDLHSELNLSSLELGDSALYFCASSTLGLAGATQYFGPGTRLTVL.

This chain joins TRBV28 and TRBJ1-1; no clear D. Germline-derived CDR1 and CDR2 are MDHEN and SYDVKM. V was cut by 2 bases and J by 4 bases, with 5 bases left in between. The CDR3 loop spans 12 amino acids. The CDR3 loop reads CASSLVATEAFF. CDR3 sequence (DNA): TGTGCCAGCAGTTTAGTGGCCACTGAAGCTTTCTTT.

V is TRBV5-4 and J is TRBJ2-1; 13 bases map to TRBD2. The CDR3 has 15 residues. Germline loops: CDR1 SGHNT, CDR2 YYREEE (reference sequence). Trimming removed 4 bases from V and 7 bases from J; junction bases left unmatched: 5. The chain's CDR3 is CASSRTSGSRNEQFF. The CDR3 nucleotides read TGTGCCAGCAGCAGGACTAGCGGGAGTAGAAATGAGCAGTTCTTC.

The chain joins TRBV5-1 to TRBJ2-3; unclear D gene. This CDR3 comprises 14 residues. The germline CDR1 and CDR2 sequences are SGHRS and YFSETQ. V shed 4 bases and J shed 1 base, with 10 bases lying between them. CDR3 sequence (DNA): TGCGCCAGCAGCCTTGTCTTTGGCACAGATACGCAGTATTTT. Protein: CASSLVFGTDTQYF.

To note about this clone: Distinct nucleotide sequences in the sample also encode this CDR3. V and J are TRBV13 and TRBJ2-2; 9 nucleotides agree with TRBD2. The CDR3 contains 16 residues. The trim removed 0 bases at V and 5 bases at J, leaving 4 bases unmatched. Germline CDR1 reads PRHDT; CDR2 reads FYEKMQ (reference sequence). The CDR3 is CASSLGGLAGTGELFF. The CDR3 nucleotides read TGTGCCAGCAGCTTAGGCGGGCTAGCGGGAACCGGGGAGCTGTTTTTT.

This chain uses TRBV10-2 with TRBJ1-2; D unresolved. V lost 3 bases to trimming and J lost 1 base, with 3 bases between them. This CDR3 is 12 amino acids long. Germline V gene sequence: CDR1 WSHSY, CDR2 SAAADI. As DNA, the CDR3 is TGCGCCAGCAGTGACGGTAACTATGGCTACACCTTC. It codes for CASSDGNYGYTF.

This clone was picked up many times. V is TRBV19 and J is TRBJ1-4, with 9 bases lining up with TRBD1. The CDR3 is 16 residues long. The V gene's germline CDR1 is LNHDA and CDR2 SQIVND (reference sequence). The V gene end was trimmed by 4 bases and the J gene end by 11 bases; junction bases not matched to a gene: 14. The CDR3 region has the DNA TGTGCCAGTAGTACCTCTCCTGGGACAGGGATAATGAAACTGTTTTTT. This gives the protein CASSTSPGTGIMKLFF.

The V and J genes are TRBV11-2 and TRBJ2-7; TRBD2 matches 7 bases. V dropped 0 bases and J dropped 4; count of bases not matched to a gene: 6. CDR1 is SGHAT, CDR2 FQNNGV, per germline. This CDR3 region has 15 residues. Here the CDR3 reads CASSLEGRAPYEQYF. CDR3 coding DNA: TGTGCCAGCAGCTTAGAGGGGAGGGCTCCTTACGAGCAGTACTTC.

This clone was recorded once. The chain joins TRBV19 to TRBJ1-5; D gene unclear. CDR3 length: 15 amino acids. With 5 bases removed from V and 3 bases from J, the gap between germline ends came to 14 bases. CDR1 is LNHDA and CDR2 is SQIVND in the germline V gene (reference sequence). The CDR3 here is CASSLEGWNNQPQHF. The CDR3 DNA follows: TGTGCCAGTAGTCTGGAGGGTTGGAACAATCAGCCCCAGCATTTT.

This clone showed up just once. The chain carries TRBV18 and TRBJ2-3; 10 nucleotides line up with TRBD2. The V gene's germline CDR1 is KGHSH and CDR2 LQKENI. Germline trimming cut 5 bases from V and 4 bases from J; bases unmatched to any gene: 9. The CDR3 runs 16 residues. The CDR3 reads CASSTLAGAGADTQYF. CDR3 nucleotides: TGTGCCAGCTCAACTCTAGCGGGAGCGGGGGCAGATACGCAGTATTTT.

The chain combines TRBV9 with TRBJ2-4, with 7 positions matching TRBD2. The CDR3 contains 19 residues. Per the germline V gene, CDR1 is SGDLS and CDR2 is YYNGEE. J lost 2 bases, V lost 0 bases, and 14 bases had no gene match. The CDR3, as DNA: TGTGCCAGCAGCGTAGAATCCAGCGGGACGGAGGATTCCAAAAACATTCAGTACTTC. As protein: CASSVESSGTEDSKNIQYF. Drawing the rest from reference TRBV9 and TRBJ2-4, the complete variable domain is DSGVTQTPKHLITATGQRVTLRCSPRSGDLSVYWYQQSLDQGLQFLIQYYNGEERAKGNILERFSAQQFPDLHSELNLSSLELGDSALYFCASSVESSGTEDSKNIQYFGAGTRLSVL.

The CDR3 coding sequence is TGTGCCAGCAGCCCGGAAGGAGGTTCAGCGGGAGGGCCAGATACGCAGTATTTT. Protein: CASSPEGGSAGGPDTQYF. V gene TRBV7-9 combines with J gene TRBJ2-3; 10 positions match TRBD2. This CDR3 comprises 18 residues. Trimming at V came to 5 bases and at J to 4 bases, leaving 15 bases not matched to a gene. Germline V CDR1 and CDR2: SEHNR, FQNEAQ (reference sequence).

The chain employs TRBV9 and TRBJ2-1; TRBD2 agrees at 8 bases. The V and J ends lost 3 bases and 6 bases, in that order; junction bases with no gene match: 8. The CDR3 has 15 residues. Looked up from germline, CDR1 is SGDLS and CDR2 is YYNGEE. The CDR3 coding sequence is TGTGCCAGCAGCGCATGGACTAGCCCGCTCAATGAGCAGTTCTTC. Its translation is CASSAWTSPLNEQFF.

The gene calls are TRBV5-4 and TRBJ1-5, with 10 bases lining up with TRBD1. This CDR3 spans 16 amino acids. Germline V lookup: CDR1 SGHNT, CDR2 YYREEE (reference sequence). J was trimmed by 7 bases and V by 10 bases; bases with no gene match: 17. CDR3 sequence: CAFSMAGGDRGQPQHF. CDR3 DNA sequence: TGTGCCTTCTCCATGGCCGGAGGGGACAGGGGACAGCCCCAGCATTTT.

The chain is built from TRBV25-1 and TRBJ2-7; D is perhaps TRBD2 (7 bases). Germline-derived CDR1 and CDR2 are MGHDK and SYGVNS. The CDR3 has 15 residues. Trimming removed 8 bases from V and 3 bases from J, with 20 bases in between. The CDR3 sequence: CASSPLGGAVYEQYF. The CDR3 DNA is TGTGCCAGCTCCCCGCTAGGGGGGGCTGTCTACGAGCAGTACTTC.

Written as DNA, the CDR3 is TGTGCCAGCAGCCAAGTAAGCGGGAGGGGGTACAATGAGCAGTTCTTC. It codes for CASSQVSGRGYNEQFF. The V gene is TRBV3-1 (or the pseudogene TRBV3-2), the J gene TRBJ2-1; 10 bases line up with TRBD2. Germline V gives CDR1 LGHDT, CDR2 YNNKEL (reference sequence). The V and J ends lost 1 base and 4 bases, in that order; junction bases with no gene match: 4. The CDR3 sequence is 16 residues long.

About this clone itself: Other DNA sequences in the sample encode the same CDR3. The chain carries TRBV30 and TRBJ1-5; TRBD1 might be the D (5 bases). The V end lost 2 bases, the J end lost 4 bases, and 9 bases lay between the germline ends. The CDR3 has 13 amino acids. CDR1 is GTSNPN, CDR2 SVGIG, per germline (reference sequence). Here the CDR3 DNA reads TGTGCCTGGAGTCCCCAGGGTAATCAGCCCCAGCATTTT. It specifies CAWSPQGNQPQHF.

This chain joins TRBV30 and TRBJ1-2, with TRBD1 identical over 7 bases. Looked up from germline, CDR1 is GTSNPN and CDR2 is SVGIG (reference sequence). With V trimmed by 0 bases and J by 8 bases, 6 bases remained unmatched. CDR3 length: 13 amino acids. The CDR3 here is CAWSVRDSLGYTF. The CDR3 nucleotides read TGTGCCTGGAGTGTACGGGACAGTTTGGGCTACACCTTC.

The rearrangement joins TRBV5-6 to TRBJ2-1; 13 bases match TRBD2. Per the germline V gene, CDR1 is SGHDT and CDR2 is YYEEEE. The V gene end was trimmed by 4 bases and the J gene end by 14 bases; junction bases not matched to a gene: 6. This CDR3 region has 13 residues. The CDR3 DNA is TGTGCCAGCAGCCTACTAGCGGGAGGGCCAGAGTTCTTC. This codes for CASSLLAGGPEFF.

This clone has only one observation. The chain uses TRBV6-2 or TRBV6-3 and TRBJ2-3; D perhaps matches TRBD2 (5 bases). The length of the CDR3 is 12 residues. V was pared by 5 bases and J by 5 bases, with 8 bases between. The germline V gene encodes CDR1 MNHEY and CDR2 SVGEGT. CDR3 region: CASSGTRDTQYF. The CDR3 nucleotides are TGTGCCAGCAGTGGAACTAGAGATACGCAGTATTTT.

The chain links TRBV29-1 to TRBJ1-4; D call uncertain. This CDR3 contains 13 residues. V lost 3 bases, J lost 7 bases, and 12 bases lay in between. CDR1 is SQVTM and CDR2 is ANQGSEA in the germline V gene. CDR3 sequence reads: CSVERQEGEKLFF. CDR3 DNA sequence: TGCAGCGTTGAGAGGCAGGAGGGTGAAAAACTGTTTTTT.

The rearrangement links TRBV6-6 to TRBJ2-7, with a possible D match to TRBD1 (6 bases). This CDR3 has 15 amino acids. V was clipped by 0 bases and J by 0 bases, with 9 bases between them. Germline V gene sequence: CDR1 MNHNY, CDR2 SVGAGI (reference sequence). CDR3 in amino acids: CASSYSPDSSYEQYF. Here the CDR3 DNA reads TGTGCCAGCAGTTACTCCCCGGACAGCTCCTACGAGCAGTACTTC.

This chain uses TRBV10-1 with TRBJ2-1; 12 nucleotides agree with TRBD2. There are 18 residues in the CDR3. V shed 3 bases and J 4 bases; nucleotides not matched to a gene: 10. CDR1 WNHNN and CDR2 SYGVQD come from the germline V gene (reference sequence). As DNA, the CDR3 is TGCGCCAGCAGTGACCCCGGACTAGCGGGACCATCTTACAATGAGCAGTTCTTC. Protein: CASSDPGLAGPSYNEQFF.

This clone was counted between two and nine times. This chain joins TRBV5-1 and TRBJ2-1; D unclear. Germline V gene lookup returns CDR1 SGHRS and CDR2 YFSETQ. The CDR3 runs to 15 residues. V lost 4 bases to trimming and J lost 0 bases, with 11 bases between them. CDR3 nucleotides: TGCGCCAGCAGCGTCAGTCCCCTCTCCTACAATGAGCAGTTCTTC. It specifies CASSVSPLSYNEQFF. The full variable domain, in which reference TRBV5-1 and TRBJ2-1 provide the parts outside the CDR3, is KAGVTQTPRYLIKTRGQQVTLSCSPISGHRSVSWYQQTPGQGLQFLFEYFSETQRNKGNFPGRFSGRQFSNSRSEMNVSTLELGDSALYLCASSVSPLSYNEQFFGPGTRLTVL.

J is TRBJ1-6 and V is TRBV7-3; the D gene is possibly TRBD1 (6 bases). Trimming cost V 4 bases and J 7 bases, with 11 bases left between them. The CDR3 runs 14 residues. The germline gives CDR1 SGHTA, CDR2 FQGTGA. The CDR3: CASSYRALNSPLHF. CDR3 DNA: TGTGCCAGCAGCTACAGGGCCTTGAATTCACCCCTCCACTTT.

In the case of this clone: The same CDR3 also results from other DNA sequences found in this sample. V gene TRBV27 combines with J gene TRBJ1-5, with TRBD1 as a possible D gene (6 bases). CDR1 is MNHEY and CDR2 is SMNVEV in the germline V gene (reference sequence). The V end lost 5 bases, the J end lost 6 bases, and 8 bases lay between the germline ends. This CDR3 comprises 12 residues. The chain's CDR3 is CASSLRGQPQHF. The CDR3 DNA sequence: TGTGCCAGCAGTCTCAGGGGTCAGCCCCAGCATTTT.

The J gene is TRBJ1-1, the V gene TRBV5-1, with D perhaps TRBD1 (6 bases). This CDR3 comprises 16 residues. V was pared by 5 bases and J by 0 bases, with 17 bases between. Germline assignment: CDR1 SGHRS and CDR2 YFSETQ. The CDR3: CASSTGSRSLNTEAFF. CDR3 DNA: TGCGCCAGCAGTACAGGGTCAAGATCGCTGAACACTGAAGCTTTCTTT.

V usage is TRBV5-5 and J usage is TRBJ1-2, with a weak D call TRBD1 (5 bases). Germline V gene lookup returns CDR1 SGHKS and CDR2 YYEKEE (reference sequence). The CDR3 consists of 14 residues. Deletions cut 2 bases from V and 3 bases from J, with 11 bases between. CDR3 sequence reads: CASSLGVGYYGYTF. The CDR3 DNA sequence: TGTGCCAGCAGCTTAGGGGTGGGTTACTATGGCTACACCTTC.

V gene TRBV18 combines with J gene TRBJ1-1, with TRBD1 matching 9 bases. Germline CDR1 KGHSH, CDR2 LQKENI. CDR3 length: 15 residues. V dropped 2 bases and J dropped 1; count of bases not matched to a gene: 2. CDR3 in amino acids: CASSPTGGRNTEAFF. In nucleotides, the CDR3 is TGTGCCAGCTCACCAACAGGGGGCAGGAACACTGAAGCTTTCTTT.

The CDR3 DNA follows: TGTGCCACCAGTGATGATACTAGCGGGAGGATTAATGAGCAGTTCTTC. It encodes CATSDDTSGRINEQFF. The chain combines TRBV24-1 with TRBJ2-1; 12 bases map to TRBD2. This CDR3 contains 16 residues. Germline V gene lookup returns CDR1 KGHDR and CDR2 SFDVKD. V lost 3 bases, J lost 7 bases, and 6 bases stayed unmatched.